This TCR beta chain was sequenced for a study of blood T cell repertoires in COVID-19 (dated by TCRdb to 2018 to 2021). Some background on the complete study: Samples from collaborators originated in the United States, Italy and Spain and spanned both the acute and convalescent phases of COVID-19. The prospective study material was composed of cDNA or gDNA derived from T cells, B-cell-depleted T cells, or PBMCs. Deeply sampled blood TCRbeta repertoires from subjects exposed to, actively infected with, or recovered from COVID-19 were included in the dataset. A freely available public database, intended as a resource for researchers studying the immune response to SARS-CoV-2, is where the repertoires were released. The samples were drawn from the first 160 participants of the ongoing ImmuneRACE study and from over 950 subjects provided by 6 global collaborators. Sample metadata almost always included a de-identified subject ID, COVID-19 status, age in years and sex. Where HLA class I and class II types were available, the types were taken from metadata supplied by the sample provider, not from assay-based typing. Broader findings and caveats from the paper: The amount of clinical and demographic metadata varied by source and participant and was provided uncurated.

The germline V gene sets CDR1 to MNHEY and CDR2 to SVGAGI. V drops 0 bases and J drops 3 bases, leaving 11 bases in between. The CDR3 runs 16 residues from the cysteine to the phenylalanine. Only CDR3 DNA remains: 48 bases, in frame from the first base. As concerns this clone: The antigen it binds to is not known. Base quality data are lacking; no much larger clone is found one base away.

TCRbeta CDR3 regions were amplified from genomic DNA using the immunoSEQ Assay, a bias-controlled multiplex PCR. The published analysis was carried out like this. Nucleated cell counts per sample were estimated from amplification of reference gene primers within the assay. To quantify the absolute abundance of each unique TCRbeta CDR3 rearrangement, sequence reads were collapsed and filtered. For each sample, productive Simpson clonality was calculated as the square root of Simpson's diversity index over productive rearrangements. Not all clones reach the TCRdb copy of this immuneACCESS table, which keeps in-frame sequences only. Checked studies attribute under half of the gap to unresolved V genes and leave the rest unexplained. D and trimming come from the DNA, and the V and J calls and clone size come from that table. This sample lists around 310,000 clones; nearly 90% were detected once. The ten biggest clones cover roughly a tenth of the sample.

Participants in the prospective study were aged 18 to 89 years, lived in approximately 26 United States geographic areas, and enrolled through a virtual design. Cohort assignment in the prospective study relied on participant-reported clinical history from a screening survey and a study questionnaire. ImmuneRACE Cohort 3 recovered participants were defined by two consecutive negative NP/OP PCR tests, healthcare professional clearance, or symptom resolution. In the prospective study, mobile phlebotomists collected whole blood, serum and a nasopharyngeal or oropharyngeal swab from each participant. Prospective study participants could optionally give additional blood draws and questionnaires over an approximately two-month period. Before DNA extraction, blood samples from the prospective study were shipped at room temperature or frozen.

Sample: PBMCs or T cells enriched from blood (not recorded which). This receptor was identified in a woman between 25 and 40 years old who had recovered from COVID-19. The chain links TRBV6-5 with TRBJ2-2; possibly the D gene is TRBD1, per 5 matching bases. CDR3 protein: CASSYSRQSHTGELFF. The DNA sequence is TGTGCCAGCAGTTACTCGAGACAGAGTCACACCGGGGAGCTGTTTTTT.